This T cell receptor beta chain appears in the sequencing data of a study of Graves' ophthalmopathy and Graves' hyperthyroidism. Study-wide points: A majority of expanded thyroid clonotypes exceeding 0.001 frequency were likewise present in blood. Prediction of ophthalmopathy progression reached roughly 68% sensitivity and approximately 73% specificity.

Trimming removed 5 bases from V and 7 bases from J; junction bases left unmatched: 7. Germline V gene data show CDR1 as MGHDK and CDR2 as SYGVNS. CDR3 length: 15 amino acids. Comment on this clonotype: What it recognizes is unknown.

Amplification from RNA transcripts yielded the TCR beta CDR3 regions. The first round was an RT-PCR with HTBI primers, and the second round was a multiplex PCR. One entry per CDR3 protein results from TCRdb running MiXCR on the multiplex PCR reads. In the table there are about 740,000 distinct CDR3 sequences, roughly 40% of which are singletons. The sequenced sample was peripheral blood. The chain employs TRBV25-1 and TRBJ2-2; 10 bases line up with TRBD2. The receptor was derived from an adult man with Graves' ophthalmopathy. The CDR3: CASSYIAGGGGELFF. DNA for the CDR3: TGTGCCAGCAGTTACATAGCGGGGGGAGGCGGGGAGCTGTTTTTT.